A single sample is the source of the 9 T cell receptor beta chains below, sequenced in a study of T cells after yellow fever vaccination. TCRdb itself ran the 5' RACE reads through MiXCR, one entry per CDR3 protein. In the table there are around 110,000 distinct CDR3 sequences, more than 7.5% of which are singletons. The specimen was CD8+ T cells sorted from PBMCs, collected 45 days after the yellow fever booster vaccination. These receptor sequences come from a man aged 30 to 39 who received the YFV17D yellow fever vaccine.

The chain recombines TRBV30 with TRBJ2-3; TRBD1 might be the D (6 bases). Germline V gene lookup returns CDR1 GTSNPN and CDR2 SVGIG (reference sequence). This CDR3 spans 13 amino acids. The V and J ends lost 1 base and 2 bases respectively, with 7 bases between them. CDR3 amino acids: CAWSGDNTDTQYF. As DNA, the CDR3 is TGTGCCTGGAGTGGGGACAACACAGATACGCAGTATTTT. Combining the CDR3 with reference TRBV30 and TRBJ2-3 gives the whole variable domain SQTIHQWPATLVQPVGSPLSLECTVEGTSNPNLYWYRQAAGRGLQLLFYSVGIGQISSEVPQNLSASRPQDRQFILSSKKLLLSDSGFYLCAWSGDNTDTQYFGPGTRLTVL.

This clonotype was picked up a small number of times. This clone may be a read error of a much larger clone one base away. The chain recombines TRBV20-1 with TRBJ2-3, with D possibly being TRBD2 (5 bases). The CDR3 totals 17 residues. CDR1 is DFQATT and CDR2 is SNEGSKA in the germline V gene (reference sequence). CDR3 sequence reads: CCARGVGWGASTDTQYF. The CDR3, as DNA: TGCTGTGCTAGAGGTGTGGGTTGGGGAGCTAGCACAGATACGCAGTATTTT.

The chain recombines TRBV6-2 or TRBV6-3 with TRBJ2-2; TRBD2 aligns across 8 bases. This CDR3 comprises 16 residues. Germline V gives CDR1 MNHEY, CDR2 SVGEGT. V gave up 6 bases and J gave up 7 bases; unmatched junction bases: 13. The CDR3, as DNA: TGTGCCAGCAGCCCAACCCGGACCGGGGGGGACGGGGAGCTGTTTTTT. Encoded protein: CASSPTRTGGDGELFF.

V gene TRBV30 combines with J gene TRBJ2-5; no definite D call. The CDR3 is 15 residues long. Trimming left V 0 bases short and J 2 bases short, with 13 bases between. Germline-derived CDR1 and CDR2 are GTSNPN and SVGIG (reference sequence). The CDR3 DNA follows: TGTGCCTGGAGTGTACTGGCAGGACCTCAAGAGACCCAGTACTTC. Protein product: CAWSVLAGPQETQYF.

In this sample, this clonotype turned up many times. At one of its ends the junction is not consistent with the germline gene, which may arise from a read error. The chain has TRBV7-9 and TRBJ2-7; perhaps D is TRBD1 or TRBD2 (5 bases each). CDR1 is SEHNR and CDR2 is FQNEAQ in the germline V gene (reference sequence). CDR3 length equals 13 residues. As DNA, the CDR3 is TGTGCCAGCAGCGTATTCCCGGGACGCCCCCTGGACTTC. Translated: CASSVFPGRPLDF.

V is TRBV6-5 and J is TRBJ2-1; 8 nucleotides agree with TRBD2. This CDR3 is 15 amino acids long. J lost 8 bases, V lost 5 bases, and 11 bases had no gene match. Germline lookup yields CDR1 MNHEY and CDR2 SVGAGI. Written as DNA, the CDR3 is TGTGCCAGCAGTCCCGGGACTAGTGCCAATTATGAGCAGTTCTTC. Translated, it gives CASSPGTSANYEQFF.

In its sample, this clonotype was seen many times. The chain recombines TRBV12-3 or TRBV12-4 with TRBJ1-1; weak D call: TRBD1 (6 bases). The CDR3 is 15 residues long. V shed 0 bases and J shed 4 bases, with 12 bases lying between them. CDR3 bases: TGTGCCAGCAGTTTAGCGGAGGGGGGTGGCACTGAAGCTTTCTTT. It encodes CASSLAEGGGTEAFF.

This clonotype occurred many times. This chain uses TRBV7-9 with TRBJ2-2; D might be TRBD1 (6 bases). V was clipped by 8 bases and J by 4 bases, with 17 bases between them. CDR1 and CDR2 (germline): SEHNR, FQNEAQ (reference sequence). The CDR3 runs 15 residues. This CDR3 reads CASQGPSSATGELFF. CDR3 in DNA: TGTGCCAGCCAGGGGCCTTCAAGCGCCACCGGGGAGCTGTTTTTT.

The V gene is TRBV7-6, the J gene TRBJ1-6; no firm D call. Trimming cost V 2 bases and J 8 bases, with 13 bases left between them. This CDR3 spans 15 amino acids. From germline, CDR1 is SGHVS and CDR2 FNYEAQ. The CDR3 DNA is TGTGCCAGCAGCTTAATCCCGGGCCAGGATTCACCCCTCCACTTT. It encodes CASSLIPGQDSPLHF.